This T cell receptor beta chain was recorded in a study of tumor and adjacent non-tumor tissue in lung cancer. Study summary: The cohort had under 15 adenocarcinoma, a couple of squamous cell and 1 small cell patients. Each sample yielded roughly 4 million productive TCRbeta reads on average.

This clonotype is judged medium-sized. The template was RNA from unsorted bulk tissue. The CDR3 is 14 amino acids. The germline V gene encodes CDR1 ENHRY and CDR2 SYGVKD. Trimming left V 0 bases short and J 6 bases short, with 12 bases between. The library came from three nested PCR rounds adapted from ARM-PCR protocols. TCRdb ran MiXCR on the multiplex PCR reads and lists one entry per CDR3 protein. The sample holds under 150,000 distinct CDR3 sequences, around three fifths seen once. The sequenced sample was lung tumor tissue. The receptor comes from a man aged 30 to 39 with non-small cell lung cancer. V usage is TRBV10-3 and J usage is TRBJ2-7; D is unresolved. CDR3 sequence reads: CAISESNWDGEQYF. The DNA of the CDR3 is TGTGCCATCAGTGAGTCGAATTGGGATGGCGAGCAGTACTTC.